This TCR beta chain was captured by sequencing in a study of T cell responses to AZD1222 COVID-19 vaccine. Study details: The study pooled second doses at about 4 or about 12 weeks.

Profiled with immunoSEQ multiplex PCR; TCRdb holds only in-frame clones, not every one. This table holds some 150,000 clones, 90% to 95% found once. Details on this clone: The antigen is not known.

Study findings and constraints: Two AZD1222 doses significantly raised spike-specific TCR breadth and depth over controls.

The starting material was peripheral blood, obtained on day 0 of AZD1222 vaccination. The sequence came from an adult in good health.

The CDR3 nucleotides read TGTGCCAGCAGTGAAGTAGGTAGCGGGGCACTTAATGAGCAGTTCTTC. Translating it yields CASSEVGSGALNEQFF. V and J are TRBV6-1 and TRBJ2-1; 8 bases fit TRBD2. The CDR3 extends over 16 amino acids. Germline V gene data show CDR1 as MNHNS and CDR2 as SASEGT. The V gene end was trimmed by 1 base and the J gene end by 7 bases; junction bases not matched to a gene: 9.